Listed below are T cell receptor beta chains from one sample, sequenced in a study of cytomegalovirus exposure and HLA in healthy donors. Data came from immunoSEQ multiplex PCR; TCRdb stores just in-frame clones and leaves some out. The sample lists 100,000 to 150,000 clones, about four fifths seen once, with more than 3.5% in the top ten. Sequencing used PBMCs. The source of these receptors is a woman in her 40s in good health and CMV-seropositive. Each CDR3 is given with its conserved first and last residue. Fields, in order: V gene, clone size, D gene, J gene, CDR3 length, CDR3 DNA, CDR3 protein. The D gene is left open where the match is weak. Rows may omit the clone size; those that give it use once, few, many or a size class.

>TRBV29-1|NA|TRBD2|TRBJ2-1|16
TGCAGCGTTGGCGGAGTAGCGGGAGACGTTGGGAATGAGCAGTTCTTC
CSVGGVAGDVGNEQFF
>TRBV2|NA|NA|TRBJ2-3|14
TGTGCCAGCAGTGCCCGGGAAGCGGCAGATACGCAGTATTTT
CASSAREAADTQYF
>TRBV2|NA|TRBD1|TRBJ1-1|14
TGTGCCAGCAGTGCACAGGGGGTGAACACTGAAGCTTTCTTT
CASSAQGVNTEAFF
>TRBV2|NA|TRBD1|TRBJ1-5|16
TGTGCCAGCAGTGAAGGAACAGGGGCGGCAGGACAGCCCCAGCATTTT
CASSEGTGAAGQPQHF
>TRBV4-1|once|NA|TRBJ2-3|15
TGCGCCAGCAGCCAGGGACAACGAGGTGAAGATACGCAGTATTTT
CASSQGQRGEDTQYF
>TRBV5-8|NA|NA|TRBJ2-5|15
TGTGCCAGCAGCTCAAGCCGGGGGTACCAAGAGACCCAGTACTTC
CASSSSRGYQETQYF
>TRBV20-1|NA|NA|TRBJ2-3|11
TGCAGTGCACCGAGGGCAGATACGCAGTATTTT
CSAPRADTQYF
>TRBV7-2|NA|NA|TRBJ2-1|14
TGTGCCAGCAGCTTAGACGGGGGATACAATGAGCAGTTCTTC
CASSLDGGYNEQFF
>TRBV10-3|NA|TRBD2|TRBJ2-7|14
TGTGCCATCAGTGAGATTAGCGGGAGTTACGAGCAGTACTTC
CAISEISGSYEQYF
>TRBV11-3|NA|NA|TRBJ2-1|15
TGTGCCAGCAGTCTTTCTAAGGCGGGCAACAATGAGCAGTTCTTC
CASSLSKAGNNEQFF
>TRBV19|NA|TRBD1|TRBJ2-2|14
TGTGCCAGCTGGGACAGTCCGAACACCGGGGAGCTGTTTTTT
CASWDSPNTGELFF
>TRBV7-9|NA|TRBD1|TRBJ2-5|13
TGTGCCAGCAGCGATACAGGGGTGGAGACCCAGTACTTC
CASSDTGVETQYF
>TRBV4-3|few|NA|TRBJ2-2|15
TGCGCCAGCAGCCAAGATCCCAGCGTTACCGGGGAGCTGTTTTTT
CASSQDPSVTGELFF
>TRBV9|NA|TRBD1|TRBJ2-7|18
TGTGCCAGCAGCGTAGAGGCCTACCCAGGGACAGTAAGCTACGAGCAGTACTTC
CASSVEAYPGTVSYEQYF
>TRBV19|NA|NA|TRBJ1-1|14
TGTGCCAGTAGTTTTGGGGAGATCATGTCTGAAGCTTTCTTT
CASSFGEIMSEAFF
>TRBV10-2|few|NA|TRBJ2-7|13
TGCGCCAGCAGGGTCAGAGAGGGGGACGAGCAGTACTTC
CASRVREGDEQYF
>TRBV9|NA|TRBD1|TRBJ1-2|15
TGTGCCAGCAGTGCTTCGGTACAGGGGTACTATGGCTACACCTTC
CASSASVQGYYGYTF
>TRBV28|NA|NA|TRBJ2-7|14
TGTGCCAGCACGCGGGACAGAGGATCCTACGAGCAGTACTTC
CASTRDRGSYEQYF
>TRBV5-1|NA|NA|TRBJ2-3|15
TGCGCCAGCAGCACCGAAGCGAGAAGCACAGATACGCAGTATTTT
CASSTEARSTDTQYF
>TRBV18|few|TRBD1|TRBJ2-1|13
TGTGCCAGCACACCGAACAGGGGGAATGAGCAGTTCTTC
CASTPNRGNEQFF
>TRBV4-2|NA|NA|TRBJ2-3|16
TGTGCCAGCAGCCAAGACCGCCTAAACGAAACAGATACGCAGTATTTT
CASSQDRLNETDTQYF
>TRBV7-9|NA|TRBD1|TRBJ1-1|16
TGTGCCAGCAGCCCATTCGGACAGGGTTTGGACACTGAAGCTTTCTTT
CASSPFGQGLDTEAFF
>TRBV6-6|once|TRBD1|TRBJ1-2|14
TGTGCCAGCAGTTACCAGGACAGGGCATTTGGCTACACCTTC
CASSYQDRAFGYTF
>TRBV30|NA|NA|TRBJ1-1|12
TGTGCCTGCGGGACACTTAACACTGAAGCTTTCTTT
CACGTLNTEAFF
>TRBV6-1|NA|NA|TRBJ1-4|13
TGTGCCAGCAGTGACCTTAGGGGTGAAAAACTGTTTTTT
CASSDLRGEKLFF
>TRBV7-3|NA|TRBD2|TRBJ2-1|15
TGTGCCAGCAGCCCTAGCGGAGCTAAATACAATGAGCAGTTCTTC
CASSPSGAKYNEQFF
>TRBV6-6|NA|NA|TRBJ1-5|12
TGTGCCAGCAGTCCCGAGGGTCAGCCCCAGCATTTT
CASSPEGQPQHF
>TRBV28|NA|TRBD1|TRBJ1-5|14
TGTGCCAGCACCCAGGACAGGGGGCATCAGCCCCAGCATTTT
CASTQDRGHQPQHF
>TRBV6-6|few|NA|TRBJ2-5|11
TGTGCCAGTGGCGCGGGCGAGGCCCAGTACTTC
CASGAGEAQYF
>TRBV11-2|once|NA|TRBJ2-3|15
TGTGCCAGCAGCCTCCGAGGAACGAGCACAGATACGCAGTATTTT
CASSLRGTSTDTQYF
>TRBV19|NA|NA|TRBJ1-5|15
TGTGCCAGTAGTGAAGGGGATTATAGCAATCAGCCCCAGCATTTT
CASSEGDYSNQPQHF
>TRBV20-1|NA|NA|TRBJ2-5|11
TGCAGTGCGCTTGGCGGAGAGACCCAGTACTTC
CSALGGETQYF
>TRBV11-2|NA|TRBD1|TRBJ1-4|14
TGTGCCAGCAGCCCTAGGACAGGGTTTTCAAAACTGTTTTTT
CASSPRTGFSKLFF